The 21 T cell receptor beta chains given below trace back to one sample, sequenced in a study of blood T cell repertoires in COVID-19. Only in-frame clones appear in the TCRdb table, and some are missing; sequencing was by immunoSEQ multiplex PCR. The data contain 130,000 to 150,000 clones, about nine tenths of them singletons. Sequenced: PBMCs or T cells enriched from blood (not recorded which). Receptors were obtained from a man aged 55 to 70 who had recovered from COVID-19.

The chain joins TRBV12-5 to TRBJ2-7; no definite D call. V was trimmed by 2 bases and J by 3 bases, leaving 5 bases between them. CDR1 is LGHNT, CDR2 FRNRAP, per germline. The CDR3 loop spans 12 amino acids. The CDR3 protein is CASGLNSYEQYF. The DNA of the CDR3 is TGTGCTAGTGGTTTGAACAGCTACGAGCAGTACTTC.

The chain has TRBV7-9 and TRBJ1-6, with 10 bases fitting TRBD1. Per the germline V gene, CDR1 is SEHNR and CDR2 is FQNEAQ (reference sequence). This CDR3 has 17 amino acids. V was pared by 5 bases and J by 6 bases, with 10 bases of the junction left unmatched. The CDR3: CASSTALGQGTNSPLHF. CDR3 in DNA: TGTGCCAGCAGCACAGCCCTGGGACAGGGGACTAATTCACCCCTCCACTTT.

In nucleotides, the CDR3 is TGTGCCAGCAGCCGTCCCAATTCACCCCTCCACTTT. Translated, it gives CASSRPNSPLHF. The rearrangement joins TRBV6-5 to TRBJ1-6; no definite D call. Germline-derived CDR1 and CDR2 are MNHEY and SVGAGI. Deletions cut 6 bases from V and 7 bases from J, with 7 bases between. The CDR3 extends over 12 amino acids.

This sequence joins TRBV30 and TRBJ2-1, with 12 positions matching TRBD2. Germline V gene sequence: CDR1 GTSNPN, CDR2 SVGIG (reference sequence). The J segment lost 15 bases and the V segment lost 2 bases, leaving 14 bases of the junction unmatched. The CDR3 is 15 amino acids. As DNA, the CDR3 is TGTGCCTGGAGTCCCCGCGTCCTAGCGGGAGGGCCTAGGTTCTTC. Translating gives CAWSPRVLAGGPRFF.

The rearrangement links TRBV10-1 to TRBJ1-1, with D perhaps matching TRBD1 (6 bases). V was cut by 5 bases and J by 2 bases, with 15 bases left in between. There are 15 residues in the CDR3. The germline CDR1 and CDR2 sequences are WNHNN and SYGVQD (reference sequence). CDR3 loop: CASSSDSTTNTEAFF. The CDR3 bases are TGCGCCAGCAGTTCGGACAGCACAACCAACACTGAAGCTTTCTTT.

In this sample, this clone turned up once. The genes are TRBV7-2 and TRBJ1-2; no clear D. Germline CDR1 is SGHTA and CDR2 is FQGNSA. The CDR3 extends over 13 amino acids. V lost 1 base and J 3 bases, leaving 6 bases between the germline ends. In DNA, the CDR3 is TGTGCCAGCAGCTTAGAGGCGGACTATGGCTACACCTTC. Its translation: CASSLEADYGYTF.

The V call is TRBV19, the J call TRBJ1-4; D may be TRBD1 (6 bases). V dropped 1 base and J dropped 8 bases, with 11 bases sitting between them. Germline CDR1 is LNHDA and CDR2 is SQIVND (reference sequence). The CDR3 loop spans 14 amino acids. CDR3 DNA sequence: TGTGCCAGTAGTATAGTCCCAGGGGACGAAAAACTGTTTTTT. This encodes CASSIVPGDEKLFF.

J is TRBJ2-7 and V is TRBV10-3; TRBD1 matches at 9 bases. Germline V gene lookup returns CDR1 ENHRY and CDR2 SYGVKD. The CDR3 contains 14 residues. V trimming: 8 bases; J trimming: 4 bases; junction bases outside the gene matches: 9. For the CDR3, the DNA is TGTGCCATCGGACGGGACAGGGACCTTTACGAGCAGTACTTC. Protein product: CAIGRDRDLYEQYF.

The CDR3 bases are TGTGCCAGCAGTTACTCGGGGACAACTTCTAACTATGGCTACACCTTC. As protein: CASSYSGTTSNYGYTF. The rearrangement uses TRBV6-5 and TRBJ1-2, with D possibly matching TRBD1 (6 bases). Per the germline V gene, CDR1 is MNHEY and CDR2 is SVGAGI. V was trimmed by 0 bases and J by 0 bases, leaving 11 bases between them. The CDR3 covers 16 residues.

The CDR3 nucleotides are TGTGCCAGCAGTGACAGGGGCAATCAGCCCCAGCATTTT. Its translation: CASSDRGNQPQHF. The rearrangement joins TRBV28 to TRBJ1-5, with 7 bases identical to TRBD1. V dropped 5 bases and J dropped 2; count of bases not matched to a gene: 0. The CDR3 covers 13 residues. Germline values: CDR1 MDHEN, CDR2 SYDVKM.

The chain couples TRBV7-3 to TRBJ2-5; no reliable D call. CDR1 and CDR2 from the germline V gene are SGHTA and FQGTGA. Trimming took off 5 bases at V and 2 bases at J, with 9 bases between the two ends. This CDR3 has 13 residues. Here the CDR3 reads CASSPHPQETQYF. The CDR3, as DNA: TGTGCCAGCAGCCCACACCCTCAAGAGACCCAGTACTTC.

V gene TRBV29-1 combines with J gene TRBJ2-5; weak D call: TRBD2 (5 bases). The CDR3 length is 11 residues. From germline, CDR1 is SQVTM and CDR2 ANQGSEA. V gave up 6 bases and J gave up 5 bases, with 10 bases separating them. The CDR3 bases are TGCAGCGTATCAAGAGGGGAGACCCAGTACTTC. This translates into CSVSRGETQYF.

The chain combines TRBV4-2 with TRBJ2-7, with TRBD1 matching 9 bases. After removal of 4 bases from V and 4 bases from J, the junction contained 14 bases not matched to a gene. Germline values: CDR1 LGHNA, CDR2 YNFKEQ. This CDR3 is 17 amino acids long. Here the CDR3 reads CASSRHGPGQGSYEQYF. DNA of the CDR3: TGTGCCAGCAGCCGCCATGGACCGGGACAGGGATCTTACGAGCAGTACTTC.

The chain combines TRBV18 with TRBJ1-4, with a possible D match to TRBD1 (6 bases). Germline V gene data show CDR1 as KGHSH and CDR2 as LQKENI. The CDR3 has 13 residues. V gave up 8 bases and J gave up 0 bases, with 7 bases separating them. DNA of the CDR3: TGTGCCAGCCAGGGGACAACTAATGAAAAACTGTTTTTT. Protein sequence: CASQGTTNEKLFF.

This clone was counted a single time. The rearrangement joins TRBV27 to TRBJ1-1; perhaps TRBD1 as D (5 bases). V lost 1 base, J lost 4 bases, and 13 bases lay in between. Germline CDR1 reads MNHEY; CDR2 reads SMNVEV (reference sequence). This CDR3 has 15 residues. CDR3 bases: TGTGCCAGCAGTTTATTGGGGCTCGGGGGCACTGAAGCTTTCTTT. This encodes CASSLLGLGGTEAFF.

The chain joins TRBV4-1 to TRBJ2-2, with a tentative D call TRBD1 (5 bases). The CDR3 extends over 17 amino acids. V shed 0 bases and J shed 0 bases, with 11 bases lying between them. CDR1 and CDR2 from the germline V gene are MGHRA and YSYEKL. The CDR3: CASSQEIPQANTGELFF. CDR3 bases: TGCGCCAGCAGCCAAGAAATCCCACAGGCGAACACCGGGGAGCTGTTTTTT.

J is TRBJ2-1 and V is TRBV7-2, with 10 bases identical to TRBD2. Germline V gene sequence: CDR1 SGHTA, CDR2 FQGNSA. This CDR3 region has 16 residues. V shed 6 bases, J shed 6 bases, and the junction held 11 bases outside the gene matches. The chain's CDR3 is CASRPLLAGVSNEQFF. The CDR3, as DNA: TGTGCCAGCAGACCCCTCCTAGCGGGAGTGAGCAATGAGCAGTTCTTC.

The V and J genes are TRBV2 and TRBJ1-4; D is possibly TRBD1 (6 bases). Germline V gives CDR1 SNHLY, CDR2 FYNNEI. V gave up 5 bases and J gave up 7 bases, with 17 bases separating them. The CDR3 covers 15 residues. The DNA for the CDR3 is TGTGCCAGCAGTTACCTCGGGGGGGCTTTTGAAAAACTGTTTTTT. As protein: CASSYLGGAFEKLFF.

This chain joins TRBV10-2 and TRBJ2-1, with 9 bases lining up with TRBD2. Per germline, CDR1 WSHSY and CDR2 SAAADI. CDR3 length equals 14 residues. Trimming cost V 4 bases and J 5 bases; bases outside gene matches: 3. The DNA for the CDR3 is TGCGCCAGCAGTGGGCTAGCGGGAAACAATGAGCAGTTCTTC. Translated, it gives CASSGLAGNNEQFF.

This chain uses TRBV5-5 with TRBJ2-4; perhaps TRBD1 as D (6 bases). Trimming left V 4 bases short and J 2 bases short, with 13 bases between. Germline loops: CDR1 SGHKS, CDR2 YYEKEE (reference sequence). There are 15 residues in the CDR3. Written as DNA, the CDR3 is TGTGCCAGCAGCGATACAGGGTTTTCCAAAAACATTCAGTACTTC. Translation gives CASSDTGFSKNIQYF.

In its sample, this clone was seen once. The V call is TRBV27, the J call TRBJ2-3, with 8 bases that match TRBD2. CDR1 is MNHEY and CDR2 is SMNVEV in the germline V gene (reference sequence). The CDR3 totals 16 residues. With 2 bases clipped from V and 1 base from J, the junction kept 5 bases outside the gene matches. The DNA for the CDR3 is TGTGCCAGCAGTTTACTTGGGGGACTAGGCACAGATACGCAGTATTTT. It codes for CASSLLGGLGTDTQYF.